This entry lists 17 T cell receptor beta chains sequenced from one sample in a study of shared clonotypes between healthy human individuals. Method: immunoSEQ multiplex PCR; TCRdb's copy keeps in-frame clones and lacks some. The repertoire holds roughly 1,500,000 clones, with just under 99% as singletons. Specimen: naive CD4+ T cells sorted from blood. Documented subset: CD45RA+ positively selected. Receptors were obtained from a man aged 25 to 40 in good health.

The rearrangement links TRBV5-1 to TRBJ1-3, with 7 bases lining up with TRBD1. Per the germline V gene, CDR1 is SGHRS and CDR2 is YFSETQ. The CDR3 spans 14 residues. V trimming: 5 bases; J trimming: 3 bases; junction bases outside the gene matches: 5. CDR3 amino acids: CASRAGGVGNTIYF. CDR3 nucleotides: TGCGCCAGCAGAGCAGGGGGTGTTGGAAACACCATATATTTT.

This clone has a single count. The CDR3 coding sequence is TGTGCCAGCAGCTTAACTGGACAGGGCGGCCCCTACGAGCAGTACTTC. It specifies CASSLTGQGGPYEQYF. The rearrangement links TRBV7-3 to TRBJ2-7, with 8 bases that match TRBD1. The germline V gene has CDR1 SGHTA and CDR2 FQGTGA. Trimming removed 0 bases from V and 2 bases from J; junction bases left unmatched: 6. The CDR3 has 16 residues.

As concerns this clone: Additional DNA sequences in this sample encode the identical CDR3. DNA of the CDR3: TGTGCCAGCTCCTTGGGCAGGGACACTGAAGCTTTCTTT. Its translation is CASSLGRDTEAFF. The rearrangement uses TRBV6-1 and TRBJ1-1, with a weak D call TRBD1 (5 bases). Trimming removed 8 bases at V and 3 bases at J, with 13 bases between. The V gene's germline CDR1 is MNHNS and CDR2 SASEGT. CDR3 length: 13 residues.

The CDR3 region is CASSRWSASTDTQYF. The CDR3 nucleotides read TGTGCCAGCAGTAGGTGGTCCGCTAGCACAGATACGCAGTATTTT. V usage is TRBV25-1 and J usage is TRBJ2-3; D is ambiguous. The germline CDR1 and CDR2 sequences are MGHDK and SYGVNS. This CDR3 comprises 15 residues. V was pared by 5 bases and J by 0 bases, with 12 bases between. Variable domain in full (rest from reference TRBV25-1 and TRBJ2-3): EADIYQTPRYLVIGTGKKITLECSQTMGHDKMYWYQQDPGMELHLIHYSYGVNSTEKGDLSSESTVSRIRTEHFPLTLESARPSHTSQYLCASSRWSASTDTQYFGPGTRLTVL.

The chain links TRBV14 to TRBJ2-7, with D tentatively TRBD2 (5 bases). The CDR3 contains 13 residues. V lost 4 bases and J lost 4, with 11 bases in between. CDR1 is SGHDN, CDR2 FVKESK, per germline. The CDR3 coding sequence is TGTGCCAGCAGCCGGGCCTCGGGGTACGAGCAGTACTTC. Its protein product is CASSRASGYEQYF.

The V gene is TRBV19, the J gene TRBJ1-2; D may be TRBD1 (5 bases). CDR1 and CDR2 (germline): LNHDA, SQIVND (reference sequence). Trimming shortened V by 4 bases and J by 4 bases, and 16 bases separated the two germline ends. CDR3 length equals 15 residues. The CDR3 protein is CASSRGTRSGYGYTF. The CDR3 nucleotides are TGTGCCAGTAGTAGGGGGACTCGAAGTGGCTATGGCTACACCTTC.

CDR3 nucleotide sequence: TGTGCCAGCAGTGAGCTCCCAGGGTGGGGTGGAAACACCATATATTTT. It encodes CASSELPGWGGNTIYF. The V and J genes are TRBV6-1 and TRBJ1-3; TRBD1 is a possible D gene (5 bases). The CDR3 has 16 amino acids. V was cut by 3 bases and J by 3 bases, with 15 bases left in between. Germline V lookup: CDR1 MNHNS, CDR2 SASEGT.

The chain is built from TRBV5-1 and TRBJ1-2; perhaps TRBD1 as D (6 bases). Looked up from germline, CDR1 is SGHRS and CDR2 is YFSETQ. The CDR3 spans 15 residues. V dropped 6 bases and J dropped 4 bases, with 19 bases sitting between them. The CDR3 bases are TGCGCCAGCACCGGGGGTTACAGGGAAAGCTATGGCTACACCTTC. It codes for CASTGGYRESYGYTF.

V usage is TRBV11-2 and J usage is TRBJ2-7, with unresolved D. V lost 4 bases to trimming and J lost 2 bases, with 15 bases between them. CDR3 size: 15 residues. Germline V gene lookup returns CDR1 SGHAT and CDR2 FQNNGV. The CDR3 bases are TGTGCCAGCAGCTCGTCCCGCGGTAGAGCCTACGAGCAGTACTTC. This gives the protein CASSSSRGRAYEQYF.

This chain joins TRBV10-3 and TRBJ1-2; TRBD1 might be the D (5 bases). Germline CDR1 and CDR2: ENHRY and SYGVKD. Trimming stripped 2 bases from V and 4 bases from J, with 8 bases between. The length of the CDR3 is 13 residues. CDR3 bases: TGTGCCATCAGTGAGGGTGGGGGCTATGGCTACACCTTC. Translation gives CAISEGGGYGYTF.

The genes are TRBV6-4 and TRBJ2-1; D gene uncertain. Deletions cut 6 bases from V and 15 bases from J, with 21 bases between. The germline CDR1 and CDR2 sequences are MRHNA and SNTAGT. The CDR3 totals 13 residues. As DNA, the CDR3 is TGTGCCAGCAGATCGGCCCCCGGGTCCACTCTGTTCTTC. It is translated as CASRSAPGSTLFF.

This rearrangement joins TRBV27 to TRBJ1-2; D is perhaps TRBD1 (6 bases). The length of the CDR3 is 15 residues. Germline V gene lookup returns CDR1 MNHEY and CDR2 SMNVEV (reference sequence). Trimming stripped 3 bases from V and 3 bases from J, with 14 bases between. The CDR3 nucleotides are TGTGCCAGCAGTTTTGTGTTGGACAGTGACTATGGCTACACCTTC. Encoded protein: CASSFVLDSDYGYTF.

Worth noting for this clone: The same CDR3 also results from other DNA sequences found in this sample. This sequence joins TRBV18 and TRBJ1-4, with a weak D call TRBD1 (5 bases). The V end lost 6 bases, the J end lost 0 bases, and 8 bases lay between the germline ends. Germline CDR1 and CDR2: KGHSH and LQKENI. The CDR3 sequence is 14 residues long. The CDR3 bases are TGTGCCAGCTCCCGGGGCGCAACTAATGAAAAACTGTTTTTT. It codes for CASSRGATNEKLFF.

V is TRBV29-1 and J is TRBJ2-7, with a possible D match to TRBD1 (6 bases). The germline V gene has CDR1 SQVTM and CDR2 ANQGSEA. Trimming shortened V by 5 bases and J by 1 base, and 12 bases separated the two germline ends. This CDR3 contains 13 residues. CDR3 protein: CSVLRDTSYEQYF. DNA for the CDR3: TGCAGCGTTCTCCGGGACACTTCCTACGAGCAGTACTTC.

V is TRBV4-1 and J is TRBJ2-2; 10 bases fit TRBD2. J gave up 2 bases and V 0 bases, and 6 bases lay outside the gene matches. CDR3 size: 18 residues. Looked up from germline, CDR1 is MGHRA and CDR2 is YSYEKL. The CDR3 reads CASSQEGGLAANTGELFF. CDR3 DNA: TGCGCCAGCAGCCAAGAAGGAGGACTAGCGGCCAACACCGGGGAGCTGTTTTTT.

V and J are TRBV5-5 and TRBJ1-5, with D possibly TRBD1 on 6 matching bases. Germline V gene data show CDR1 as SGHKS and CDR2 as YYEKEE (reference sequence). V was clipped by 1 base and J by 0 bases, with 11 bases between them. The CDR3 is 16 amino acids. In nucleotides, the CDR3 is TGTGCCAGCAGCTTGACAGGGAGGGGTAGCAATCAGCCCCAGCATTTT. It is translated as CASSLTGRGSNQPQHF.

The V call is TRBV28, the J call TRBJ1-4, with a tentative D call TRBD1 (6 bases). The CDR3 extends over 15 amino acids. Between the trimmed V and J ends, which lost 8 bases and 10 bases, there was a span of 23 bases. Germline V lookup: CDR1 MDHEN, CDR2 SYDVKM. CDR3 protein: CASGSNRVNIVKLFF. CDR3 DNA: TGTGCCAGCGGTTCTAACAGGGTCAATATCGTAAAACTGTTTTTT.